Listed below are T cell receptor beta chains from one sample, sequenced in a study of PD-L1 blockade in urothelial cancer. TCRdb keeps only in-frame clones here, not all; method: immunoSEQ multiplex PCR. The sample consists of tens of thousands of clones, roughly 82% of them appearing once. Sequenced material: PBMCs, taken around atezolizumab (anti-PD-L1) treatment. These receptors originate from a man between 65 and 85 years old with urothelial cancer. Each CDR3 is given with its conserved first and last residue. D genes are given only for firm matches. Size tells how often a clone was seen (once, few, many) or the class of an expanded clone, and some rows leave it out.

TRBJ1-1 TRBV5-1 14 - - CASSTGSMNTEAFF TGCGCCAGCAGCACAGGGAGCATGAACACTGAAGCTTTCTTT
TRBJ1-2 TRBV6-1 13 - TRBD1 CASIPDRGDGYTF TGTGCCAGCATCCCGGACAGGGGCGATGGCTACACCTTC
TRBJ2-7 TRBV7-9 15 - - CASSFGYGISYEQYF TGTGCCAGCAGCTTCGGTTACGGGATCTCCTACGAGCAGTACTTC
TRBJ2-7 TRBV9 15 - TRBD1 CASSRQGYDGYEQYF TGTGCCAGCAGCAGACAGGGGTATGACGGCTACGAGCAGTACTTC
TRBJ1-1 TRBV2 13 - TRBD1 CASSDPGGEPAFF TGTGCCAGCAGTGATCCAGGGGGCGAGCCGGCTTTCTTT
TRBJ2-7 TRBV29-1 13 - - CSVDVAGGYEQYF TGCAGCGTTGATGTGGCAGGGGGGTACGAGCAGTACTTC
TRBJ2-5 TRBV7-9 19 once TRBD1 CASSLSRGTGGLGQETQYF TGTGCCAGCAGCTTAAGCCGCGGGACAGGGGGCCTGGGGCAAGAGACCCAGTACTTC
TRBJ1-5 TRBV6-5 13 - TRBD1 CASSRDRNQPQHF TGTGCCAGCAGCCGGGACAGAAATCAGCCCCAGCATTTT
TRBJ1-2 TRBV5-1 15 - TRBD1 CASSKGQGLDYGYTF TGCGCCAGCAGTAAAGGACAGGGTTTAGACTATGGCTACACCTTC
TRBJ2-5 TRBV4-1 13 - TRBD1 CASSQDRVGTQYF TGCGCCAGCAGCCAGGACAGGGTAGGGACCCAGTACTTC
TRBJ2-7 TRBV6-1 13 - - CASSLAGPYEQYF TGTGCCAGCAGCCTTGCGGGTCCCTACGAGCAGTACTTC
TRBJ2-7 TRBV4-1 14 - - CASSLKVTAYEQYF TGCGCCAGCAGCCTGAAGGTAACAGCCTACGAGCAGTACTTC
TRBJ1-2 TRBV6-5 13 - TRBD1 CATFDRENYGYTF TGTGCCACCTTCGACAGGGAAAACTATGGCTACACCTTC
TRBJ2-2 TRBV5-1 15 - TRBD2 CASSSGGRNIGELFF TGCGCCAGCAGCAGCGGGGGGCGGAACATCGGGGAGCTGTTTTTT
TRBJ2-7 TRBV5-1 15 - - CASSLAGERRYEQYF TGCGCCAGCAGCTTGGCCGGGGAGCGGAGATACGAGCAGTACTTC
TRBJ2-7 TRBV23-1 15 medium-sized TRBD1 CASSPRDRGSYEQYF TGCGCCAGCAGTCCCCGGGACAGGGGCTCCTACGAGCAGTACTTC
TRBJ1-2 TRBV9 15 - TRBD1 CASSPGGLPGYGYTF TGTGCCAGCAGCCCAGGGGGACTCCCTGGCTATGGCTACACCTTC
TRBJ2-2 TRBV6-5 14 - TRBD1 CASGTGVNTGELFF TGTGCCAGCGGCACAGGGGTAAACACCGGGGAGCTGTTTTTT
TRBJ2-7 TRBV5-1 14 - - CASSSRTETYEQYF TGCGCCAGCAGCTCCCGGACAGAAACCTACGAGCAGTACTTC
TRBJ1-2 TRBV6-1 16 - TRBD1 CASSEGSGQGSYGYTF TGTGCCAGCAGTGAGGGGAGCGGACAGGGAAGCTATGGCTACACCTTC
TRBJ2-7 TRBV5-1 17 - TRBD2 CASSPQTSGSISYEQYF TGCGCCAGCAGCCCCCAGACTAGCGGGAGTATATCCTACGAGCAGTACTTC
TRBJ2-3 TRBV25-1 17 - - CASSYSGLLTSTDTQYF TGTGCCAGCAGCTACTCGGGACTCCTAACTAGCACAGATACGCAGTATTTT
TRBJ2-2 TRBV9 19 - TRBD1 CASSVGGTGGETDTGELFF TGTGCCAGCAGCGTAGGTGGGACAGGGGGCGAAACGGACACCGGGGAGCTGTTTTTT
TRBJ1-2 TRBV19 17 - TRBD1 CASSITGGMGINYGYTF TGTGCCAGTAGTATTACAGGGGGAATGGGAATTAACTATGGCTACACCTTC
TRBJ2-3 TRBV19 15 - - CASSILHKGVDTQYF TGTGCCAGTAGTATCCTCCATAAGGGGGTAGATACGCAGTATTTT
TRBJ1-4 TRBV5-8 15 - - CASSLSPKSNEKLFF TGTGCCAGCAGCTTAAGCCCCAAGTCTAATGAAAAACTGTTTTTT
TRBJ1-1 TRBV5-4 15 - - CASSLGARRDTEAFF TGTGCCAGCAGCTTGGGTGCCAGGCGAGACACTGAAGCTTTCTTT
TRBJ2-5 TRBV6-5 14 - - CASSYGTDRETQYF TGTGCCAGCAGTTACGGTACTGATCGGGAGACCCAGTACTTC
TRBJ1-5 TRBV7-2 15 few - CASSSTGFRNQPQHF TGTGCCAGCAGCTCCACAGGGTTTCGCAATCAGCCCCAGCATTTT
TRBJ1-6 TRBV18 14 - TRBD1 CASSPGQGVSPLHF TGTGCCAGCTCACCGGGACAGGGGGTATCACCCCTCCACTTT
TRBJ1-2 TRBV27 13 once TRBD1 CASSSRGNYGYTF TGTGCCAGCAGCTCCAGGGGGAACTATGGCTACACCTTC
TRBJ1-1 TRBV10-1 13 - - CASSTGKTSEAFF TGCGCCAGCAGTACAGGAAAAACGTCTGAAGCTTTCTTT
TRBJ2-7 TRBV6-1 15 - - CASTQGPGTDYEQYF TGTGCCAGCACCCAAGGCCCGGGGACTGACTACGAGCAGTACTTC
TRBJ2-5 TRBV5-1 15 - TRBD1 CASSFGGQPGETQYF TGCGCCAGCAGCTTTGGGGGACAGCCGGGAGAGACCCAGTACTTC
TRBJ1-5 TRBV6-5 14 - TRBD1 CASSPGTGNQPQHF TGTGCCAGCAGTCCCGGGACAGGGAATCAGCCCCAGCATTTT
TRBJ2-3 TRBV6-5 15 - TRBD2 CASSYRREGTDTQYF TGTGCCAGCAGTTACCGGCGGGAGGGCACAGATACGCAGTATTTT
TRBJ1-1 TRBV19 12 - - CASRRWNTEAFF TGTGCCAGTAGGCGGTGGAACACTGAAGCTTTCTTT
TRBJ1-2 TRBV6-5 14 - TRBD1 CASSRDRGRGSYTF TGTGCCAGCAGTCGGGACAGGGGGCGCGGGAGCTACACCTTC
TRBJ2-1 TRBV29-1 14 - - CSVEVTDRYNEQFF TGCAGCGTTGAGGTGACTGACCGCTACAATGAGCAGTTCTTC
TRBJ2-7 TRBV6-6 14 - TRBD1 CASSPGQGSYEQYF TGTGCCAGCAGTCCAGGACAGGGCTCCTACGAGCAGTACTTC
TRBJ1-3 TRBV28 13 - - CASTGDRGNTIYF TGTGCCAGCACCGGAGACAGGGGAAACACCATATATTTT
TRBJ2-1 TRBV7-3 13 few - CASSLRGFNEQFF TGTGCCAGCAGCTTAAGAGGTTTCAATGAGCAGTTCTTC
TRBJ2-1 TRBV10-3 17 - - CAISESKGGGQYNEQFF TGTGCCATCAGTGAGTCGAAAGGGGGGGGGCAGTACAATGAGCAGTTCTTC
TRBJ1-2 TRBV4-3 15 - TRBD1 CASSQEAGGHYGYTF TGCGCCAGCAGCCAAGAGGCAGGGGGCCACTATGGCTACACCTTC
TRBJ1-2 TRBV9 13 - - CASSDGTLYGYTF TGTGCCAGCAGCGACGGGACACTCTATGGCTACACCTTC
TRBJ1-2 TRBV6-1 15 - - CASRKPGGAVDGYTF TGTGCCAGCAGAAAACCTGGGGGCGCGGTGGACGGCTACACCTTC
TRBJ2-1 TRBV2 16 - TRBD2 CASSEATSGDYNEQFF TGTGCCAGCAGTGAGGCGACTAGCGGGGACTACAATGAGCAGTTCTTC
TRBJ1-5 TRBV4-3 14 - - CASSQDRVGQPQHF TGCGCCAGCAGCCAAGACAGGGTCGGGCAGCCCCAGCATTTT
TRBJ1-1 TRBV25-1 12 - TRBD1 CASWDSGTEAFF TGTGCCAGCTGGGACAGTGGAACTGAAGCTTTCTTT
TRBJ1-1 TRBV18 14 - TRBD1 CASSPRTGDTEAFF TGTGCCAGCTCACCGAGGACAGGCGACACTGAAGCTTTCTTT